Shown below are 15 T cell receptor beta chains from a single sample sequenced in a study of identical twins. Each CDR3 protein gets one entry after TCRdb re-called the 5' RACE reads with MiXCR. The repertoire includes a few hundred thousand distinct CDR3 sequences, over 9.5% of them detected once, and about 9.1% sits in the top ten. The source material was memory T cells sorted from blood. These receptor sequences come from a man aged 50 to 60 in good health.

This sequence joins TRBV7-2 and TRBJ2-5; 10 nucleotides align to TRBD1. The CDR3 sequence is 16 residues long. Germline CDR1 and CDR2: SGHTA and FQGNSA. The trim removed 1 base at V and 4 bases at J, leaving 6 bases unmatched. CDR3 nucleotide sequence: TGTGCCAGCAGCTTAGTGGGACAGGGGATGGGAGAGACCCAGTACTTC. Its protein product is CASSLVGQGMGETQYF.

This clonotype was detected ten times or more. J is TRBJ2-3 and V is TRBV2, with a weak D call TRBD1 (6 bases). V lost 7 bases to trimming and J lost 0 bases, with 20 bases between them. Germline V gives CDR1 SNHLY, CDR2 FYNNEI. The CDR3 is 17 amino acids. The CDR3 spells CASNPPLGAPSTDTQYF. In DNA form, the CDR3 reads TGTGCCAGCAACCCTCCCTTGGGGGCGCCGAGCACAGATACGCAGTATTTT.

This clonotype came up many times. The J gene is TRBJ2-7, the V gene TRBV4-3; no clear D gene. Looked up from germline, CDR1 is LGHNA and CDR2 is YSLEER. The CDR3 spans 13 residues. Trimming took 0 bases from V and 6 from J, leaving 9 bases between them. CDR3 sequence: CASSQDPWGEQYF. CDR3 bases: TGCGCCAGCAGCCAAGATCCCTGGGGCGAGCAGTACTTC.

This clonotype was seen a handful of times. The V and J genes are TRBV11-2 and TRBJ2-2, with 15 bases fitting TRBD2. Looked up from germline, CDR1 is SGHAT and CDR2 is FQNNGV. CDR3 length: 18 amino acids. V lost 4 bases to trimming and J lost 1 base; unmatched junction nucleotides: 4. The CDR3 DNA reads as TGTGCCAGCAGCTCAGGACTAGCGGGGGGGCAGAACACCGGGGAGCTGTTTTTT. It codes for CASSSGLAGGQNTGELFF.

Only a few counts were recorded for this clonotype. The V call is TRBV9, the J call TRBJ2-2; 7 bases match TRBD2. From germline, CDR1 is SGDLS and CDR2 YYNGEE. CDR3 length: 16 amino acids. The V and J ends lost 3 bases and 1 base, in that order; junction bases with no gene match: 6. In nucleotides, the CDR3 is TGTGCCAGCAGCGCAGAGGGGACTAAGAACACCGGGGAGCTGTTTTTT. Protein sequence: CASSAEGTKNTGELFF.

This clonotype was detected many times. The junction departs from the called germline gene at one end, perhaps through a read error. The chain couples TRBV7-2 to TRBJ2-1; D gene ambiguous. The CDR3 length is 14 residues. Per the germline V gene, CDR1 is SGHTA and CDR2 is FQGNSA. The CDR3 DNA reads TGTGCCGGCCCGGTGCAGATCTCCAACAATGAGCAGTTCTTC. This codes for CAGPVQISNNEQFF.

This clonotype turned up a few times. The CDR3 DNA sequence: TGCAGCGTTGAAAGGGTGGCGGTATCCTGGGAGCAGTTCTTC. Amino acids: CSVERVAVSWEQFF. The chain links TRBV29-1 to TRBJ2-1; the D is unclear. CDR1 and CDR2 from the germline V gene are SQVTM and ANQGSEA. Trimming took 2 bases from V and 10 from J, leaving 18 bases between them. The CDR3 consists of 14 residues.

There are a few counts of this clonotype. The chain couples TRBV20-1 to TRBJ2-5; the match to TRBD2 covers 11 bases. Germline-derived CDR1 and CDR2 are DFQATT and SNEGSKA (reference sequence). This CDR3 is built from 17 residues. J lost 0 bases, V lost 2 bases, and 8 bases had no gene match. The CDR3: CSARRVAGGRYQETQYF. Here the CDR3 DNA reads TGCAGTGCTAGAAGAGTAGCGGGGGGGCGGTACCAAGAGACCCAGTACTTC.

This clonotype was counted ten times or more. This chain uses TRBV4-1 with TRBJ2-7; the D is unclear. V was pared by 0 bases and J by 3 bases, with 12 bases between. Looked up from germline, CDR1 is MGHRA and CDR2 is YSYEKL. This CDR3 comprises 15 residues. The CDR3 reads CASSQDDSQLYEQYF. The CDR3 DNA reads as TGCGCCAGCAGCCAAGATGACTCGCAGCTCTACGAGCAGTACTTC.

This clonotype was recorded a few times. V and J are TRBV9 and TRBJ2-7; TRBD2 agrees at 8 bases. Germline V CDR1 and CDR2: SGDLS, YYNGEE. This CDR3 has 16 amino acids. Trimming removed 0 bases from V and 6 bases from J; junction bases left unmatched: 11. The CDR3 DNA reads TGTGCCAGCAGCGTAGATAGCGGGGCCCCCGCAGGCGAGCAGTACTTC. Protein product: CASSVDSGAPAGEQYF.

The gene calls are TRBV2 and TRBJ2-3; 8 nucleotides line up with TRBD1. The CDR3 contains 15 residues. Germline assignment: CDR1 SNHLY and CDR2 FYNNEI. With 3 bases clipped from V and 5 bases from J, the junction kept 7 bases outside the gene matches. The CDR3 sequence is CASSERTGPRDTQYF. The DNA of the CDR3 is TGTGCCAGCAGTGAGAGGACAGGGCCAAGAGATACGCAGTATTTT.

This clonotype appeared a few times. V and J are TRBV4-2 and TRBJ2-7; the D gene could be TRBD1 or TRBD2 (7 bases each). Trimming stripped 1 base from V and 3 bases from J, with 13 bases between. The CDR3 loop spans 15 amino acids. From germline, CDR1 is LGHNA and CDR2 YNFKEQ. CDR3 in amino acids: CASSQGGRQGYEQYF. The CDR3, as DNA: TGTGCCAGCAGCCAAGGCGGGAGACAGGGCTACGAGCAGTACTTC.

This clonotype has ten or more counts. The V gene is TRBV28, the J gene TRBJ2-2; 8 nucleotides match TRBD2. J was trimmed by 5 bases and V by 6 bases; bases with no gene match: 5. The germline V gene encodes CDR1 MDHEN and CDR2 SYDVKM. The CDR3 is 14 amino acids. CDR3 bases: TGTGCCAGCAGGAGACTAGCGCGGACCGGGGAGCTGTTTTTT. This sequence encodes CASRRLARTGELFF.

This clonotype has more than one count but fewer than ten. The genes are TRBV12-3 or TRBV12-4 and TRBJ2-1; 13 bases align to TRBD2. The J segment lost 8 bases and the V segment lost 6 bases, leaving 7 bases of the junction unmatched. The CDR3 is 15 amino acids. The CDR3 loop is CASSPGTSGAYEQFF. CDR3 nucleotides: TGTGCCAGCAGCCCCGGGACTAGCGGGGCCTATGAGCAGTTCTTC.

This clonotype was detected ten times or more. The chain couples TRBV5-1 to TRBJ1-2; 12 bases fit TRBD1. In germline, CDR1 is SGHRS, CDR2 YFSETQ. V shed 0 bases and J 5 bases; nucleotides not matched to a gene: 2. This CDR3 spans 15 amino acids. The CDR3 region is CASSLEGQGAYGYTF. CDR3 coding DNA: TGCGCCAGCAGCTTGGAGGGACAGGGGGCGTATGGCTACACCTTC.